This T cell receptor (beta chain) came from a study of chemoradiotherapy in HPV16-positive cancers. On the study more broadly: Candidate HPV-specific clones and shared TCR motifs came from a couple of HPV16-positive patients.

Germline CDR1 reads MNHNY; CDR2 reads SVGAGI (reference sequence). The CDR3 is made up of 15 amino acids. Germline trimming cut 4 bases from V and 6 bases from J; bases unmatched to any gene: 7. This clone was picked up one time. The method was immunoSEQ multiplex PCR; TCRdb's version includes in-frame clones alone and lacks a portion of them. The top ten clones hold about 3% of a sample with some 4,900 clones, 95% to 96% of them seen once. The rearrangement links TRBV6-6 to TRBJ1-3; TRBD1 agrees at 9 bases. The source is a human donor with HPV-associated anogenital cancer. The starting material was tumor tissue, obtained from a patient who underwent chemoradiotherapy. The CDR3 DNA reads TGTGCCAGCAGTTGGGGGACAGGGAGTGAAAACACCATATATTTT. This gives the protein CASSWGTGSENTIYF.